The 9 T cell receptor beta chains reported below all come from one sample, sequenced in a study of CD8+ T cells in alopecia areata. Reverse transcription of extracted RNA yielded cDNA, which provided the sequencing template. Produced via immunoSEQ multiplex PCR; TCRdb's table is partial and in-frame only. The sample presents 270,000 or so clones, none singletons. On the basis of CD4, CD8alpha, NKG2D, NKG2ACE and other markers, pooled cutaneous lymph node cells were sorted. Sample: CD4+ T cells sorted from a lymph node. The receptors were gathered from a C3H/HeJ mouse with alopecia areata. The mice in this strain carry MHC haplotype H2-k.

Remarks on this clone: Mouse gene names and germline throughout. With the read ending 4 residues before the CDR3 end, the germline J gene is used to fill in that end. The chain couples TRBV14 to TRBJ2-2; the match to TRBD1 covers 7 bases. The CDR3 has 15 amino acids. CDR1 and CDR2 (germline): SGHDT, FRDEAV. The V gene end was trimmed by 2 bases and the J gene end by 1 base; junction bases not matched to a gene: 2. The CDR3 region is CASSLTGENTGQLYF. The DNA read from the CDR3 is TGTGCCAGCAGTTTAACAGGGGAAAACACCGGG. The full variable domain, its missing parts supplied by reference TRBV14 and TRBJ2-2, is EAGVTQSPRYAVLQEGQAVSFWCDPISGHDTLYWYQQPRDQGPQLLVYFRDEAVIDNSQLPSDRFSAVRPKGTNSTLKIQSAKQGDTATYLCASSLTGENTGQLYFGEGSKLTVL.

Remarks on this clone: A much larger clone differs from this one at a single base, so this may be a read error. Gene names are mouse gene names. The read is 4 residues too short to cover the CDR3 end, so that end is filled in from the germline J gene. The genes are TRBV4 and TRBJ1-1; 7 nucleotides align to TRBD1. J was trimmed by 3 bases and V by 3 bases; bases with no gene match: 1. Looked up from germline, CDR1 is LGHDT and CDR2 is YNNKQL (reference sequence). The CDR3 has 13 residues. The CDR3 is CASSYRGDTEVFF. CDR3 DNA (partial): TGTGCCAGCAGCTACAGGGGGGACACA.

This clone was detected only a few times. Mouse names are used for the genes. The read finishes 4 residues shy of the CDR3 end, and the germline J gene is used to complete it. The rearrangement links TRBV31 to TRBJ2-5; D is possibly TRBD1 (5 bases). CDR3 length equals 14 residues. Germline CDR1 is GKSSPN and CDR2 is SITVG. Trimming took 0 bases from V and 3 from J, leaving 10 bases between them. The CDR3 here is CAWSLNGHQDTQYF. The part of the CDR3 DNA that was read is TGTGCCTGGAGTCTAAACGGACATCAAGAC.

Details on this clone: Mouse germline and gene names are used. The read halts 4 residues ahead of the CDR3 end, with the missing end drawn from the germline J gene. The sample carries other DNA sequences with the same CDR3. J is TRBJ2-2 and V is TRBV31; 7 bases align to TRBD1. The length of the CDR3 is 14 residues. Germline loops: CDR1 GKSSPN, CDR2 SITVG. With V trimmed by 0 bases and J by 3 bases, 1 base remained unmatched. The CDR3 here is CAWSLGTDTGQLYF. The part of the CDR3 DNA that was read is TGTGCCTGGAGTCTAGGGACAGACACCGGG.

As for this clone: Gene labels here are mouse ones. Coverage ceases 4 residues before the CDR3 finishes, and the germline J gene fills in the end. Other DNA variants within this sample encode the same CDR3. The chain couples TRBV5 to TRBJ2-1; 9 positions match TRBD2. Germline CDR1 LGHNA, CDR2 YNLKQL (reference sequence). J lost 1 base, V lost 4 bases, and 2 bases had no gene match. The CDR3 spans 15 residues. The CDR3 spells CASSLDWGNYAEQFF. The sequenced CDR3 bases are TGTGCCAGCAGCCTCGACTGGGGGAACTATGCT.

This clone was seen repeatedly, ten times or more. Gene names are the mouse ones. The read stops 4 residues short of the end of the CDR3; the missing end is completed from the germline J gene. In the same sample, other DNA sequences code for this CDR3. This chain uses TRBV13-3 with TRBJ1-1; 7 nucleotides match TRBD1. There are 13 residues in the CDR3. In germline, CDR1 is NNHDY, CDR2 SYVADS. After removal of 2 bases from V and 3 bases from J, the junction contained 1 base not matched to a gene. CDR3 sequence reads: CASSDRGDTEVFF. CDR3 DNA (partial): TGTGCCAGCAGTGACAGGGGGGACACA.

Remarks on this clone: Mouse names are used for the genes. CDR3 region: CASKRTGGSAETLYF. Partial CDR3 DNA: TGTGCCAGCAAAAGGACTGGGGGTAGTGCAGAA. The rearrangement joins TRBV19 to TRBJ2-3; TRBD2 matches 10 bases. Read sequence stops 4 residues before the CDR3 end, and the germline J gene provides the missing end. The CDR3 spans 15 residues. CDR1 FNHDT and CDR2 SITEND come from the germline V gene (reference sequence). V lost 6 bases to trimming and J lost 0 bases; unmatched junction nucleotides: 4.

Details on this clone: The listed genes are named as in mouse. The CDR3 is cut off 4 residues early in the read; its end comes from the germline J gene. Other DNA sequences from this sample encode an identical CDR3 as well. This chain connects TRBV5 to TRBJ2-3; tentative D call: TRBD1 (6 bases). The CDR3 contains 15 residues. Deletions cut 1 base from V and 0 bases from J, with 8 bases between. CDR1 is LGHNA and CDR2 is YNLKQL in the germline V gene (reference sequence). The chain's CDR3 is CASSQAQGSAETLYF. The sequenced CDR3 bases are TGTGCCAGCAGCCAAGCACAGGGAAGTGCAGAA.

As to this clone: Gene and germline names: mouse. Sequencing ends 4 residues short of the CDR3 end; the germline J gene provides the rest. V usage is TRBV19 and J usage is TRBJ1-1, with D maybe TRBD1 (6 bases). Germline V CDR1 and CDR2: FNHDT, SITEND (reference sequence). This CDR3 comprises 13 residues. The ends were cut back, 7 bases at V and 0 bases at J, with 10 bases in the middle. The part of the CDR3 DNA that was read is TGTGCCAGCCTCAGGGGCGCAAACACA. Amino acids: CASLRGANT. The whole CDR3 protein is CASLRGANTEVFF.